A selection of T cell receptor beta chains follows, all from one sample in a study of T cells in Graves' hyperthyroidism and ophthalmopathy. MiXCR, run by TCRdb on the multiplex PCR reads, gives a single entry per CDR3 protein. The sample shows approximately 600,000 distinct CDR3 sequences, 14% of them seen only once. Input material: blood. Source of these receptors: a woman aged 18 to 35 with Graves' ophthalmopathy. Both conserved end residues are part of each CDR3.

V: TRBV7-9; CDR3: CASSLSRGTDTQYF
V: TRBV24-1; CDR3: CATSDLRGNEQFF
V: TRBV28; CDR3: CASTYEKTQYF
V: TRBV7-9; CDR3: CASSLAWASYEQYF
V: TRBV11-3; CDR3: CASSFMGEQYF
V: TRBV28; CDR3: CASISPQAPNSPLHF
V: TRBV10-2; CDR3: CASMGGYGYTF
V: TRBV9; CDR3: CASSGAGQGTGELFF
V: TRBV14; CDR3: CASSQWDRVDGYTF
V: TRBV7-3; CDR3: CASSPGGTYEQYF
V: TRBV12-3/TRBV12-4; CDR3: CASSARQERSEAFF
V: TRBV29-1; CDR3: CSVARDYYGYTF
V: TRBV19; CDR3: CASSIEGPYPEQFF
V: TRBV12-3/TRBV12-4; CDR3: CASSSPGQVSGYTF
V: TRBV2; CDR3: CASSEVPPDFNEQFF
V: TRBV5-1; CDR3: CASSLIAALQETQYF
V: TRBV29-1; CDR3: CRPKTPQGAGHTEAFF
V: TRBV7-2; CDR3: CASSPQGGTTEAFF
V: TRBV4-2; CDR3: CASSQVGANFYEQYF
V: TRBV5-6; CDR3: CASSSPLQGPVEKLFF
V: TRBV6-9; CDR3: CASSYLGGEGETQYF
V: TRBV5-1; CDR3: CASSLGGTSDFTDTQYF
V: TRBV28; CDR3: CASSLPPVAGDEQYF
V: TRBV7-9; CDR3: CASSPNVALNTEAFF
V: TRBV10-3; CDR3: CAISETGEHEKLFF
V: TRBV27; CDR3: CASSIDLTGGSSEQFF
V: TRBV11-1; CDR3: CASSKGPGETQYF
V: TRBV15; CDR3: CATSRGTRADTQYF
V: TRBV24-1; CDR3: CATSVAGGAGEKLFF
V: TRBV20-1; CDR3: CSARDGTGDYGYTF
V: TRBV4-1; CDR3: CASSQAAGLARTYEQYF